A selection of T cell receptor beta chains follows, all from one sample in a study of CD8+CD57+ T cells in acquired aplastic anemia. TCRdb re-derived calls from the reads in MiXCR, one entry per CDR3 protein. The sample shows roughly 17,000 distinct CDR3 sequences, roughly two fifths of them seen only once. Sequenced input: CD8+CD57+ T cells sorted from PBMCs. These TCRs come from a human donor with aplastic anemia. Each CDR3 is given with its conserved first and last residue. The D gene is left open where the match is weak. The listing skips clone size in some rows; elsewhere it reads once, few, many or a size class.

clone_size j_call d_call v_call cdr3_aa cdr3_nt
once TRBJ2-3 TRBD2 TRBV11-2 CASSILTSGASTDTQYF TGTGCCAGCAGCATCCTCACTAGCGGGGCTAGCACAGATACGCAGTATTTT
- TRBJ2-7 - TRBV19 CASSIDSSGHLSYEQYF TGTGCCAGTAGTATAGATTCGAGTGGACACCTCTCCTACGAGCAGTACTTC
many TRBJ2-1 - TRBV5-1 CASSVDSYNEQFF TGCGCCAGCAGCGTGGACAGCTACAATGAGCAGTTCTTC
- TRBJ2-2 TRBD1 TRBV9 CASSPHRDRNTGELFF TGTGCCAGCAGCCCCCACCGGGACAGGAACACCGGGGAGCTGTTTTTT
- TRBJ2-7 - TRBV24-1 CASRTTGEPAYEQYF TGTGCCAGCAGAACTACAGGCGAACCTGCCTACGAGCAGTACTTC
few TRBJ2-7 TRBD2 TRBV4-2 CASSQDGTSSYEQYF TGTGCCAGCAGTCAAGATGGGACTAGCTCCTACGAGCAGTACTTC
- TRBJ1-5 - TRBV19 CASNEGAGSNQPQHF TGTGCCAGTAATGAGGGCGCGGGAAGCAATCAGCCCCAGCATTTT
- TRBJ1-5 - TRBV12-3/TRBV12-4 CASSSTVGGNQPQHF TGTGCCAGCAGTTCGACAGTAGGTGGCAATCAGCCCCAGCATTTT
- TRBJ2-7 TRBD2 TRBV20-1 CSARDSEREGYYEQYF TGCAGTGCTAGAGATTCGGAGCGGGAGGGATACTACGAGCAGTACTTC
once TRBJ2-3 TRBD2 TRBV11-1 CASSTAVAGEADTQYF TGTGCCAGCAGCACCGCGGTAGCGGGAGAGGCAGATACGCAGTATTTT
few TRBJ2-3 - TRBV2 CASKEGFSTDTQYF TGTGCCAGCAAGGAGGGGTTTAGCACAGATACGCAGTATTTT
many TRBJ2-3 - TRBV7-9 CASSLGGTDTQYF TGTGCCAGCAGCTTAGGGGGCACAGATACGCAGTATTTT
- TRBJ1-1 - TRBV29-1 CSSSRQNTEAFF TGCAGCTCATCTAGACAGAACACTGAAGCTTTCTTT
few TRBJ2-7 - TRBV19 CASTRSGDGPYEQYF TGTGCCAGTACCAGGAGTGGGGACGGACCCTACGAGCAGTACTTC
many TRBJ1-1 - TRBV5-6 CASSLRGMNTEAFF TGTGCCAGCAGCTTAAGGGGAATGAACACTGAAGCTTTCTTT
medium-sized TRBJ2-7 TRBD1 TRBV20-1 CSAEFRGRVVDEQYF TGCAGTGCCGAGTTCAGGGGGCGTGTCGTCGACGAGCAGTACTTC
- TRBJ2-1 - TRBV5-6 CASSLVFPGSYNEQFF TGTGCCAGCAGCTTGGTCTTCCCGGGCTCCTACAATGAGCAGTTCTTC
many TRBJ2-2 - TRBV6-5 CASSYSTQGELFF TGTGCCAGCAGTTACTCGACCCAAGGGGAGCTGTTTTTT